These 27 T cell receptor beta chains were all obtained from the same sample, sequenced in a study of cytomegalovirus exposure and HLA in healthy donors. The PCR contained 60 Vbeta and 13 Jbeta primers. The method was immunoSEQ multiplex PCR; TCRdb's version includes in-frame clones alone and lacks a portion of them. The sample yields about 120,000 clones, roughly three quarters seen once. The sequenced sample was PBMCs. The receptors were sampled from a woman aged 18 to 35 in good health and CMV-seronegative.

As DNA, the CDR3 is TGCGCCAGCAGTCCCCCCAATCGGGGGAGGAATCAGCCCCAGCATTTT. Protein sequence: CASSPPNRGRNQPQHF. V gene TRBV23-1 combines with J gene TRBJ1-5, with D possibly being TRBD1 (5 bases). TRBV23-1 is sorted into the ORF group, with uncertain function. This CDR3 is built from 16 residues. V was clipped by 4 bases and J by 4 bases, with 17 bases between them.

This rearrangement joins TRBV30 to TRBJ1-5; no clear D. Trimming cost V 0 bases and J 4 bases, with 4 bases left between them. The CDR3 loop spans 12 amino acids. Germline V CDR1 and CDR2: GTSNPN, SVGIG (reference sequence). The CDR3 bases are TGTGCCTGGAGTGTGGCTAATCAGCCCCAGCATTTT. This gives the protein CAWSVANQPQHF.

The chain combines TRBV30 with TRBJ2-7, with 8 bases identical to TRBD1. The CDR3 consists of 10 residues. CDR1 and CDR2 (germline): GTSNPN, SVGIG (reference sequence). The CDR3 here is CVRTGREQYF. CDR3 sequence (DNA): TGTGTGAGGACAGGGAGGGAGCAGTACTTC.

The J gene is TRBJ2-2, the V gene TRBV28; D unresolved. The V gene lost 6 bases and the J gene lost 9 bases, with 8 bases spanning the gap. This CDR3 has 11 amino acids. The V gene's germline CDR1 is MDHEN and CDR2 SYDVKM. The CDR3 nucleotides read TGTGCCAGCAGCTCGTTATGGGAGCTGTTTTTT. Its protein product is CASSSLWELFF.

The CDR3 DNA reads as TGTGCCAGCAGCCAAGATTTCCGTTATGCAACTAATGAAAAACTGTTTTTT. It translates to CASSQDFRYATNEKLFF. This rearrangement joins TRBV4-2 to TRBJ1-4; D is undetermined. Trimming left V 0 bases short and J 0 bases short, with 11 bases between. CDR3 length: 17 amino acids. Germline values: CDR1 LGHNA, CDR2 YNFKEQ.

The chain couples TRBV29-1 to TRBJ1-5; 8 bases are a match to TRBD1. This CDR3 region has 13 residues. V lost 4 bases and J lost 6; bases outside the gene matches: 5. Germline CDR1 SQVTM, CDR2 ANQGSEA. This chain's CDR3 is CSVATGVSQPQHF. The CDR3 coding sequence is TGCAGCGTTGCGACAGGGGTAAGTCAGCCCCAGCATTTT.

The V and J genes are TRBV4-1 and TRBJ1-2, with no clear D. This CDR3 has 14 amino acids. Trimming stripped 0 bases from V and 5 bases from J, with 10 bases between. The V gene's germline CDR1 is MGHRA and CDR2 YSYEKL. CDR3 nucleotides: TGCGCCAGCAGCCAAGAACGGGAAACTTATGGCTACACCTTC. Its protein is CASSQERETYGYTF.

The rearrangement joins TRBV2 to TRBJ1-1; 7 bases align to TRBD1. Germline trimming cut 3 bases from V and 4 bases from J; bases unmatched to any gene: 8. The germline CDR1 and CDR2 sequences are SNHLY and FYNNEI. The CDR3 totals 15 residues. Written as DNA, the CDR3 is TGTGCCAGCAGTGAGGAACAGGGGCCGGTCACTGAAGCTTTCTTT. Protein: CASSEEQGPVTEAFF.

The V call is TRBV19, the J call TRBJ2-6; 8 positions agree with TRBD1. The CDR3 covers 15 residues. V lost 6 bases and J lost 4; bases outside the gene matches: 5. Per germline, CDR1 LNHDA and CDR2 SQIVND (reference sequence). CDR3 DNA: TGTGCCAGTAGCTTGACAGGGGCCGGGGCCAACGTCCTGACTTTC. Translation: CASSLTGAGANVLTF. Using reference TRBV19 and TRBJ2-6 for the parts outside the CDR3, the full variable domain is DGGITQSPKYLFRKEGQNVTLSCEQNLNHDAMYWYRQDPGQGLRLIYYSQIVNDFQKGDIAEGYSVSREKKESFPLTVTSAQKNPTAFYLCASSLTGAGANVLTFGAGSRLTVL.

The chain combines TRBV18 with TRBJ2-2, with D possibly matching TRBD1 (6 bases). The CDR3 has 18 amino acids. Trimming took 1 base from V and 2 from J, leaving 17 bases between them. Germline V lookup: CDR1 KGHSH, CDR2 LQKENI. This CDR3 reads CASSPLPIRTANTGELFF. CDR3 nucleotide sequence: TGTGCCAGCTCACCACTACCTATAAGGACAGCTAACACCGGGGAGCTGTTTTTT. Based on the CDR3 plus reference TRBV18 and TRBJ2-2, the full variable domain is NAGVMQNPRHLVRRRGQEARLRCSPMKGHSHVYWYRQLPEEGLKFMVYLQKENIIDESGMPKERFSAEFPKEGPSILRIQQVVRGDSAAYFCASSPLPIRTANTGELFFGEGSRLTVL.

The chain combines TRBV2 with TRBJ1-2, with D possibly being TRBD1 (6 bases). Trimming shortened V by 4 bases and J by 2 bases, and 17 bases separated the two germline ends. The CDR3 contains 16 residues. Looked up from germline, CDR1 is SNHLY and CDR2 is FYNNEI. CDR3 loop: CASSGGEQGYNYGYTF. DNA of the CDR3: TGTGCCAGCAGTGGTGGGGAACAGGGTTACAACTATGGCTACACCTTC.

The chain combines TRBV2 with TRBJ2-7, with TRBD1 matching 10 bases. Germline loops: CDR1 SNHLY, CDR2 FYNNEI. CDR3 length equals 16 residues. The V gene end was trimmed by 3 bases and the J gene end by 5 bases; junction bases not matched to a gene: 10. As DNA, the CDR3 is TGTGCCAGCAGTGAGACATTCGGGACAGGGGTGAACGAGCAGTACTTC. Translating it yields CASSETFGTGVNEQYF.

V gene TRBV6-5 combines with J gene TRBJ1-2, with D uncertain. This CDR3 comprises 13 residues. Germline values: CDR1 MNHEY, CDR2 SVGAGI. The V end was cut by 5 bases, the J end by 4 bases, with 11 bases between. CDR3 DNA: TGTGCCAGCAGTGGGTTGGCTAGCTATGGCTACACCTTC. Amino acids: CASSGLASYGYTF.

Only one count was recorded for this clone. CDR3 nucleotide sequence: TGTGCCAGCAGCTTAGCGAAACCGGGACAGGGGGCCCGGGATCGGACTGAAGCTTTCTTT. Translating gives CASSLAKPGQGARDRTEAFF. This chain links TRBV7-8 with TRBJ1-1; the match to TRBD1 covers 12 bases. The CDR3 is 20 residues long. V gave up 0 bases and J gave up 5 bases; unmatched junction bases: 16. The V gene's germline CDR1 is SGHVS and CDR2 FQNEAQ.

This chain links TRBV7-6 with TRBJ2-1; D possibly corresponds to TRBD2 (5 bases). Deletions cut 4 bases from V and 7 bases from J, with 17 bases between. The CDR3 consists of 15 residues. Germline V gives CDR1 SGHVS, CDR2 FNYEAQ. The CDR3 loop is CASSSDRGLRNEQFF. CDR3 in DNA: TGTGCCAGCAGCTCTGACCGGGGTCTACGTAATGAGCAGTTCTTC.

The chain combines TRBV9 with TRBJ2-1; D possibly corresponds to TRBD2 (5 bases). CDR3 length equals 15 residues. Trimming shortened V by 5 bases and J by 1 base, and 13 bases separated the two germline ends. Looked up from germline, CDR1 is SGDLS and CDR2 is YYNGEE. CDR3 DNA: TGTGCCAGCAGTGTTACGGGGATTTCCTACAATGAGCAGTTCTTC. Its translation is CASSVTGISYNEQFF.

The rearrangement uses TRBV5-6 and TRBJ2-7; maybe TRBD1 (6 bases). V lost 4 bases, J lost 0 bases, and 11 bases lay in between. The CDR3 has 14 residues. Germline CDR1 and CDR2: SGHDT and YYEEEE. The CDR3, as DNA: TGTGCCAGCAGCCCCGACAGGAGCTCCTACGAGCAGTACTTC. Amino acid sequence: CASSPDRSSYEQYF.

This chain connects TRBV28 to TRBJ2-7; 11 nucleotides match TRBD1. V was pared by 3 bases and J by 5 bases, with 9 bases of the junction left unmatched. Germline CDR1 MDHEN, CDR2 SYDVKM. The CDR3 is 16 residues long. The CDR3 region has the DNA TGTGCCAGCAGTTTGTCCAACTCGGGACAGGGGGACGAGCAGTACTTC. Amino acids: CASSLSNSGQGDEQYF.

The chain couples TRBV10-2 to TRBJ1-1; a possible D gene is TRBD1 (6 bases). Germline loops: CDR1 WSHSY, CDR2 SAAADI. The CDR3 is made up of 15 amino acids. V was pared by 0 bases and J by 6 bases, with 14 bases between. The CDR3 DNA is TGCGCCAGCAGTGAGTCCAGGGGTTTCGGCTCTGAAGCTTTCTTT. Translated: CASSESRGFGSEAFF.

This sequence joins TRBV7-2 and TRBJ1-2; TRBD1 aligns across 8 bases. J gave up 4 bases and V 5 bases, and 3 bases lay outside the gene matches. The CDR3 contains 13 residues. Germline V gene sequence: CDR1 SGHTA, CDR2 FQGNSA. Here the CDR3 DNA reads TGTGCCAGCAGCCCGGACAGGGTCTATGGCTACACCTTC. This translates into CASSPDRVYGYTF.

V usage is TRBV6-5 and J usage is TRBJ1-4; 9 bases are shared with TRBD1. The germline V gene encodes CDR1 MNHEY and CDR2 SVGAGI. This CDR3 is built from 16 residues. After removal of 4 bases from V and 7 bases from J, the junction contained 10 bases not matched to a gene. Here the CDR3 DNA reads TGTGCCAGCAGTTGGGTGGGGACAGGGCATGGTGAAAAACTGTTTTTT. It is translated as CASSWVGTGHGEKLFF.

The V and J genes are TRBV6-4 and TRBJ1-4, with TRBD1 as a possible D gene (5 bases). Germline CDR1 is MRHNA and CDR2 is SNTAGT. The CDR3 is made up of 20 amino acids. Trimming removed 2 bases from V and 1 base from J, with 23 bases in between. CDR3 region: CASSDTGKGRYCGTNEKLFF. DNA for the CDR3: TGTGCCAGCAGTGACACGGGAAAGGGGAGGTATTGTGGAACTAATGAAAAACTGTTTTTT.

This clone has only a few counts. The chain combines TRBV4-2 with TRBJ1-1, with 7 nucleotides matching TRBD1. This CDR3 comprises 15 residues. The junction had 14 bases not matched to a gene; V was cut back by 5 bases and J by 8 bases. Per germline, CDR1 LGHNA and CDR2 YNFKEQ. Here the CDR3 DNA reads TGTGCCAGCAGCACCCCCGGGACAGCTATGGGCGAAGCTTTCTTT. It is translated as CASSTPGTAMGEAFF.

The rearrangement uses TRBV19 and TRBJ2-2; D is unresolved. V was pared by 5 bases and J by 1 base, with 8 bases between. This CDR3 has 14 amino acids. The V gene's germline CDR1 is LNHDA and CDR2 SQIVND (reference sequence). Written as DNA, the CDR3 is TGTGCCAGTAGTCCACAACAGAACACCGGGGAGCTGTTTTTT. Its protein product is CASSPQQNTGELFF.

The chain uses TRBV6-5 and TRBJ1-2, with D possibly TRBD1 on 5 matching bases. Looked up from germline, CDR1 is MNHEY and CDR2 is SVGAGI. The CDR3 consists of 13 residues. Trimming took 7 bases from V and 6 from J, leaving 15 bases between them. CDR3 amino acids: CASTLGGMDGYTF. Written as DNA, the CDR3 is TGTGCCAGCACCTTGGGGGGGATGGATGGCTACACCTTC.

V gene TRBV9 combines with J gene TRBJ1-2, with TRBD1 matching over 11 bases. J gave up 3 bases and V 3 bases, and 4 bases lay outside the gene matches. This CDR3 contains 15 residues. Germline CDR1 is SGDLS and CDR2 is YYNGEE. CDR3 loop: CASSGWTGGHYGYTF. The CDR3 DNA reads as TGTGCCAGCAGCGGATGGACAGGGGGCCACTATGGCTACACCTTC. The full variable domain, completed using reference TRBV9 and TRBJ1-2, is DSGVTQTPKHLITATGQRVTLRCSPRSGDLSVYWYQQSLDQGLQFLIQYYNGEERAKGNILERFSAQQFPDLHSELNLSSLELGDSALYFCASSGWTGGHYGYTFGSGTRLTVV.

This clone has more than one count but fewer than ten. The chain employs TRBV28 and TRBJ1-2; D is possibly TRBD1 (5 bases). The CDR3 extends over 13 amino acids. V lost 3 bases and J 0 bases, leaving 5 bases between the germline ends. In germline, CDR1 is MDHEN, CDR2 SYDVKM. As DNA, the CDR3 is TGTGCCAGCAGTTTGACAGCTAACTATGGCTACACCTTC. Its protein is CASSLTANYGYTF.